A single T cell receptor beta chain is shown here with its context. The antigen remains undetermined. The sample comes from a study of shared clonotypes between healthy human individuals. Findings of the study overall: Across subsets, estimated richness was generally greater for naive than for memory populations.

V was trimmed by 0 bases and J by 0 bases, leaving 14 bases between them. The germline V gene has CDR1 LNHNV and CDR2 YYDKDF (reference sequence). The CDR3 sequence is 17 residues long. Assay execution took place at the deep level. Method: immunoSEQ multiplex PCR; TCRdb's copy keeps in-frame clones and lacks some. The repertoire holds hundreds of thousands of clones, with about three quarters as singletons. V is TRBV15 and J is TRBJ1-1; D unclear. What was sequenced was memory CD4+ T cells sorted from blood. The sample's subset: CD45RA-negative fraction. The source of this sequence is a woman in her 30s in good health. The CDR3 loop reads CATSREHLDNMNTEAFF. The CDR3 nucleotides read TGTGCCACCAGCAGAGAGCACCTAGATAACATGAACACTGAAGCTTTCTTT.